The 10 T cell receptor beta chains below come from one sample, sequenced in a study of blood T cell repertoires in COVID-19. Produced via immunoSEQ multiplex PCR; TCRdb's table is partial and in-frame only. The table records about 260,000 clones, 86% of them present only once. What was sequenced was peripheral blood. These receptors originate from a man aged 40-50 years with active or convalescent COVID-19.

V and J are TRBV10-3 and TRBJ2-7; TRBD1 matches at 9 bases. Germline V gene lookup returns CDR1 ENHRY and CDR2 SYGVKD. The CDR3 runs to 15 residues. V was pared by 4 bases and J by 4 bases, with 8 bases of the junction left unmatched. The CDR3 loop is CAISGDREVPYEQYF. Here the CDR3 DNA reads TGTGCCATCAGTGGGGACAGGGAGGTTCCTTACGAGCAGTACTTC.

V gene TRBV27 combines with J gene TRBJ2-5, with TRBD1 matching 7 bases. Germline loops: CDR1 MNHEY, CDR2 SMNVEV (reference sequence). V lost 5 bases and J lost 1; bases outside the gene matches: 13. The CDR3 sequence is 17 residues long. The CDR3 nucleotides are TGTGCCAGCAGTCATTTTAACTTGGGACAGATCCAAGAGACCCAGTACTTC. This translates into CASSHFNLGQIQETQYF.

The gene calls are TRBV30 and TRBJ1-6; D remains ambiguous. Germline V gene data show CDR1 as GTSNPN and CDR2 as SVGIG (reference sequence). CDR3 length: 14 amino acids. The V and J ends lost 4 bases and 3 bases respectively, with 10 bases between them. CDR3 loop: CAWKARLYNSPLHF. In DNA, the CDR3 is TGTGCCTGGAAGGCGAGGCTCTATAATTCACCCCTCCACTTT.

The chain carries TRBV9 and TRBJ1-1, with TRBD1 matching 10 bases. The V and J ends lost 4 bases and 5 bases, in that order; junction bases with no gene match: 11. Germline CDR1 SGDLS, CDR2 YYNGEE. The CDR3 covers 16 residues. The CDR3 is CASSPRQGALVTEAFF. The CDR3 region has the DNA TGTGCCAGCAGCCCCCGACAGGGGGCGCTTGTTACTGAAGCTTTCTTT.

This clone occurred once. J is TRBJ2-7 and V is TRBV9; TRBD1 agrees at 9 bases. Germline V gene sequence: CDR1 SGDLS, CDR2 YYNGEE. V shed 2 bases, J shed 3 bases, and the junction held 3 bases outside the gene matches. The CDR3 is 14 residues long. For the CDR3, the DNA is TGTGCCAGCAGCGTCGGGACAGGGTTCTACGAGCAGTACTTC. Amino acids: CASSVGTGFYEQYF. Complete variable domain (other parts from reference TRBV9 and TRBJ2-7): DSGVTQTPKHLITATGQRVTLRCSPRSGDLSVYWYQQSLDQGLQFLIQYYNGEERAKGNILERFSAQQFPDLHSELNLSSLELGDSALYFCASSVGTGFYEQYFGPGTRLTVT.

This clone was detected a few times. The V and J genes are TRBV24-1 and TRBJ2-1; 9 bases are a match to TRBD2. Germline V gene sequence: CDR1 KGHDR, CDR2 SFDVKD. CDR3 length: 16 residues. J lost 4 bases, V lost 3 bases, and 6 bases had no gene match. The CDR3 spells CATSDRIAGDYNEQFF. The CDR3, as DNA: TGTGCCACCAGTGATCGGATAGCGGGAGATTACAATGAGCAGTTCTTC.

The chain is built from TRBV6-5 and TRBJ2-1; D is unclear. V lost 0 bases and J lost 10, with 4 bases in between. The germline gives CDR1 MNHEY, CDR2 SVGAGI. This CDR3 has 11 residues. DNA of the CDR3: TGTGCCAGCAGTTACTCTGGCGAGCAGTTCTTC. Translating gives CASSYSGEQFF.

The chain couples TRBV10-3 to TRBJ1-5; TRBD1 agrees at 9 bases. After removal of 4 bases from V and 3 bases from J, the junction contained 1 base not matched to a gene. Germline V lookup: CDR1 ENHRY, CDR2 SYGVKD. This CDR3 is 14 amino acids long. Here the CDR3 DNA reads TGTGCCATCAGTGGGGACAGGGACAATCAGCCCCAGCATTTT. Protein: CAISGDRDNQPQHF.

The chain combines TRBV5-4 with TRBJ2-3; tentative D call: TRBD2 (5 bases). CDR1 is SGHNT and CDR2 is YYREEE in the germline V gene (reference sequence). The CDR3 contains 15 residues. The ends were cut back, 0 bases at V and 2 bases at J, with 10 bases in the middle. The CDR3 here is CASSLEQRATDTQYF. CDR3 nucleotide sequence: TGTGCCAGCAGCTTGGAACAGAGGGCCACAGATACGCAGTATTTT.

The V gene is TRBV2, the J gene TRBJ2-1; maybe TRBD2 (5 bases). V dropped 8 bases and J dropped 7 bases, with 12 bases sitting between them. Per the germline V gene, CDR1 is SNHLY and CDR2 is FYNNEI. This CDR3 region has 12 residues. CDR3 amino acids: CASALTGNEQFF. The DNA of the CDR3 is TGTGCCAGCGCTCTCACGGGGAATGAGCAGTTCTTC. Using reference TRBV2 and TRBJ2-1 for the parts outside the CDR3, the full variable domain is EPEVTQTPSHQVTQMGQEVILRCVPISNHLYFYWYRQILGQKVEFLVSFYNNEISEKSEIFDDQFSVERPDGSNFTLKIRSTKLEDSAMYFCASALTGNEQFFGPGTRLTVL.